The 27 T cell receptor beta chains below come from one sample, sequenced in a study of blood T cells in healthy people across ages (dated by TCRdb to the mid-2010s). The library was produced with 5' RACE. Sequencing was carried out with an Illumina HiSeq 2500. A second PCR of 7 to 11 cycles was performed with a sample-barcoded 5' primer and a J-beta primer mix. Clones were called with MiXCR by TCRdb after fastp trimmed the public reads at Q25, and only in-frame beta chains were retained. Records with the same CDR3 protein are collapsed into one entry carrying the most frequent genes and DNA. This sample gives just over 1 million distinct CDR3 sequences in total; around 45% of them show up just once. The ten largest clones add up to about 19% of the sample. The specimen was blood. The receptor set was obtained from a woman aged 55 to 70 in good health.

This sequence joins TRBV6-1 and TRBJ2-5; a possible D gene is TRBD1 (6 bases). This CDR3 comprises 15 residues. Germline assignment: CDR1 MNHNS and CDR2 SASEGT. The V gene lost 7 bases and the J gene lost 5 bases, with 20 bases spanning the gap. As DNA, the CDR3 is TGTGCCAGCATACTAGAAGGGGGATCAAGCGAGACCCAGTACTTC. This translates into CASILEGGSSETQYF.

This clonotype was seen a few times. V is TRBV20-1 and J is TRBJ1-2; TRBD1 might be the D (6 bases). The CDR3 contains 16 residues. The germline V and J ends were trimmed by 0 bases and 7 bases, with 21 bases remaining between them. From germline, CDR1 is DFQATT and CDR2 SNEGSKA (reference sequence). Here the CDR3 DNA reads TGCAGTGCTAGAGATCTTGGGGGCGGCGATGTTGGTGGCTACACCTTC. Translating it yields CSARDLGGGDVGGYTF.

The rearrangement links TRBV20-1 to TRBJ1-2, with a possible D match to TRBD1 (5 bases). The CDR3 loop spans 13 amino acids. The V gene lost 5 bases and the J gene lost 3 bases, with 13 bases spanning the gap. Germline CDR1 reads DFQATT; CDR2 reads SNEGSKA (reference sequence). The CDR3 here is CSAGQGSYYGYTF. The CDR3 coding sequence is TGCAGTGCTGGTCAGGGTAGCTACTATGGCTACACCTTC.

The chain joins TRBV7-9 to TRBJ2-2, with D perhaps being TRBD1 or TRBD2 (5 bases each). The CDR3 covers 15 residues. V was trimmed by 8 bases and J by 7 bases, leaving 20 bases between them. Looked up from germline, CDR1 is SEHNR and CDR2 is FQNEAQ (reference sequence). The chain's CDR3 is CASARAPTRGGELFF. The CDR3 DNA sequence: TGTGCCAGCGCTCGGGCACCTACTAGGGGCGGGGAGCTGTTTTTT.

This clonotype was found a few times. This chain joins TRBV20-1 and TRBJ2-7, with no clear D. Trimming took 0 bases from V and 0 from J, leaving 18 bases between them. The germline V gene encodes CDR1 DFQATT and CDR2 SNEGSKA (reference sequence). The CDR3 sequence is 17 residues long. The CDR3 loop reads CSARDRSATSTSYEQYF. Written as DNA, the CDR3 is TGCAGTGCTAGAGATCGGAGCGCGACTTCCACCTCCTACGAGCAGTACTTC.

This clonotype appeared a few times. This chain uses TRBV7-2 with TRBJ2-4, with 14 bases identical to TRBD2. The trim removed 4 bases at V and 1 base at J, leaving 9 bases unmatched. The CDR3 runs to 19 residues. The germline gives CDR1 SGHTA, CDR2 FQGNSA. The DNA of the CDR3 is TGTGCCAGCAGCTCAAAGACTAGCGGGAGGGCCGGGGCCAAAAACATTCAGTACTTC. This encodes CASSSKTSGRAGAKNIQYF. Combining the CDR3 with reference TRBV7-2 and TRBJ2-4 gives the whole variable domain GAGVSQSPSNKVTEKGKDVELRCDPISGHTALYWYRQSLGQGLEFLIYFQGNSAPDKSGLPSDRFSAERTGGSVSTLTIQRTQQEDSAVYLCASSSKTSGRAGAKNIQYFGAGTRLSVL.

The chain combines TRBV6-2 or TRBV6-3 with TRBJ2-7; D is ambiguous. This CDR3 has 14 residues. Trimming took 2 bases from V and 5 from J, leaving 13 bases between them. Germline-derived CDR1 and CDR2 are MNHEY and SVGEGT. Written as DNA, the CDR3 is TGTGCCAGCAGTTACCCCGGCGGCCTGAACGAGCAGTACTTC. As protein: CASSYPGGLNEQYF.

The chain links TRBV20-1 to TRBJ1-1; 8 nucleotides line up with TRBD1. V shed 6 bases and J 1 base; nucleotides not matched to a gene: 1. Germline CDR1 DFQATT, CDR2 SNEGSKA (reference sequence). The CDR3 is 12 residues long. This CDR3 is CSAQGGNTEAFF. CDR3 bases: TGCAGTGCACAGGGGGGGAACACTGAAGCTTTCTTT.

V gene TRBV29-1 combines with J gene TRBJ1-1; 8 nucleotides align to TRBD1. This CDR3 is 17 amino acids long. Losses at the gene ends were 6 bases for V and 0 bases for J; bases not matched to a gene: 15. Germline CDR1 is SQVTM and CDR2 is ANQGSEA. The CDR3 bases are TGCAGCGTCGGGCCCCGGGACAGGTCGCCCTTGAACACTGAAGCTTTCTTT. This codes for CSVGPRDRSPLNTEAFF.

This clonotype was seen many times. This chain connects TRBV11-3 to TRBJ2-5; 13 positions match TRBD2. After removal of 5 bases from V and 11 bases from J, the junction contained 17 bases not matched to a gene. In germline, CDR1 is SGHNT, CDR2 YENEEA. The CDR3 sequence is 17 residues long. The CDR3 DNA reads TGTGCCAGCAGCCCGGGGGTACTAGCGGGAGGGGGTTCTGAGCAGTACTTC. Translating it yields CASSPGVLAGGGSEQYF. The full variable domain, completed using reference TRBV11-3 and TRBJ2-5, is EAGVVQSPRYKIIEKKQPVAFWCNPISGHNTLYWYLQNLGQGPELLIRYENEEAVDDSQLPKDRFSAERLKGVDSTLKIQPAELGDSAVYLCASSPGVLAGGGSEQYFGPGTRLLVL.

This CDR3 is CASSLVSLAGLDTQYF. As DNA, the CDR3 is TGTGCCAGCAGCTTAGTCTCACTAGCGGGCTTAGATACGCAGTATTTT. This rearrangement joins TRBV7-9 to TRBJ2-3; TRBD2 aligns across 9 bases. Trimming removed 1 base from V and 5 bases from J; junction bases left unmatched: 7. Germline-derived CDR1 and CDR2 are SEHNR and FQNEAQ (reference sequence). CDR3 length: 16 amino acids.

The genes are TRBV27 and TRBJ2-7, with a weak D call TRBD1 (6 bases). Per the germline V gene, CDR1 is MNHEY and CDR2 is SMNVEV (reference sequence). CDR3 length equals 13 residues. Between the trimmed V and J ends, which lost 8 bases and 0 bases, there was a span of 11 bases. CDR3 protein: CASATGSSYEQYF. CDR3 in DNA: TGTGCCAGCGCGACAGGCAGCTCCTACGAGCAGTACTTC.

V gene TRBV27 combines with J gene TRBJ2-5; D might be TRBD2 (7 bases). The CDR3 length is 14 residues. The V and J ends lost 5 bases and 5 bases respectively, with 15 bases between them. Germline V gives CDR1 MNHEY, CDR2 SMNVEV (reference sequence). The CDR3 region has the DNA TGTGCCAGCAGTAGATACGGGGGGCGGGAGACCCAGTACTTC. As protein: CASSRYGGRETQYF.

The gene calls are TRBV10-2 and TRBJ2-5; possible D gene TRBD1, 6 bases. Germline loops: CDR1 WSHSY, CDR2 SAAADI. V was clipped by 8 bases and J by 5 bases, with 12 bases between them. The CDR3 length is 12 residues. The CDR3 is CASQQGSETQYF. The CDR3 DNA reads TGCGCCAGCCAACAGGGAAGCGAGACCCAGTACTTC.

V usage is TRBV11-2 and J usage is TRBJ1-1; D ambiguous. CDR3 length: 15 residues. Germline CDR1 is SGHAT and CDR2 is FQNNGV. V was cut by 0 bases and J by 1 base, with 9 bases left in between. In nucleotides, the CDR3 is TGTGCCAGCAGCTTAGATCGAACTGGGAACACTGAAGCTTTCTTT. Its translation: CASSLDRTGNTEAFF. Full variable domain (missing parts from reference TRBV11-2 and TRBJ1-1): EAGVAQSPRYKIIEKRQSVAFWCNPISGHATLYWYQQILGQGPKLLIQFQNNGVVDDSQLPKDRFSAERLKGVDSTLKIQPAKLEDSAVYLCASSLDRTGNTEAFFGQGTRLTVV.

This clonotype was detected only once. The chain employs TRBV6-6 and TRBJ2-5; tentatively, D is TRBD1 (7 bases). The DNA end is a closer match to TRBJ2-7, so the J assignment may be wrong. The CDR3 has 15 amino acids. Looked up from germline, CDR1 is MNHNY and CDR2 is SVGAGI (reference sequence). This CDR3 reads CASSQPGDRPYEQYF. CDR3 bases: TGTGCCAGCAGTCAGCCGGGGGACAGACCCTACGAGCAGTACTTC.

This clonotype was counted a single time. V is TRBV6-5 and J is TRBJ2-4, with 9 bases identical to TRBD1. The J call may be in error: the DNA end matches TRBJ2-7 better. The CDR3 contains 15 residues. Germline V gene data show CDR1 as MNHEY and CDR2 as SVGAGI. The CDR3 spells CASRMSGTGTYEQYF. CDR3 nucleotides: TGTGCCAGCAGGATGTCCGGGACAGGGACCTACGAGCAGTACTTC.

This clonotype was picked up a small number of times. The chain is built from TRBV13 and TRBJ1-2, with D hard to call. The CDR3 is made up of 12 amino acids. Germline lookup yields CDR1 PRHDT and CDR2 FYEKMQ (reference sequence). V was trimmed by 5 bases and J by 6 bases, leaving 10 bases between them. CDR3 region: CASSDQRNGYTF. The CDR3, as DNA: TGTGCCAGCAGCGACCAGAGAAATGGCTACACCTTC.

The chain couples TRBV5-6 to TRBJ2-7; 8 bases align to TRBD1. Germline assignment: CDR1 SGHDT and CDR2 YYEEEE. V dropped 4 bases and J dropped 5; count of bases not matched to a gene: 5. This CDR3 comprises 13 residues. The CDR3 protein is CASSLGQADEQYF. CDR3 DNA sequence: TGTGCCAGCAGCCTGGGACAGGCCGACGAGCAGTACTTC.

V usage is TRBV24-1 and J usage is TRBJ2-6, with no clear D. With 3 bases removed from V and 4 bases from J, the gap between germline ends came to 12 bases. The germline gives CDR1 KGHDR, CDR2 SFDVKD. This CDR3 is built from 16 residues. The CDR3 nucleotides are TGTGCCACCAGTGATAACACAGAGATGGGGGCCAACGTCCTGACTTTC. It yields the protein CATSDNTEMGANVLTF.

This chain links TRBV7-9 with TRBJ1-4; 7 bases are shared with TRBD1. The CDR3 extends over 14 amino acids. V lost 4 bases to trimming and J lost 7 bases; unmatched junction nucleotides: 6. Germline CDR1 and CDR2: SEHNR and FQNEAQ (reference sequence). CDR3 DNA sequence: TGTGCCAGCAGCTCCAGGGGGATGGGTGAAAAACTGTTTTTT. Translation: CASSSRGMGEKLFF.

This clonotype has only a few counts. The rearrangement joins TRBV27 to TRBJ1-5; perhaps TRBD1 as D (5 bases). The V end lost 6 bases, the J end lost 2 bases, and 14 bases lay between the germline ends. This CDR3 spans 15 amino acids. Germline-derived CDR1 and CDR2 are MNHEY and SMNVEV (reference sequence). The CDR3 reads CASSQGPGGNQPQHF. The CDR3 DNA sequence: TGTGCCAGCAGCCAGGGCCCGGGTGGCAATCAGCCCCAGCATTTT.

The V and J genes are TRBV5-1 and TRBJ2-1; tentative D call: TRBD2 (6 bases). Trimming removed 0 bases at V and 1 base at J, with 11 bases between. The V gene's germline CDR1 is SGHRS and CDR2 YFSETQ. CDR3 length: 16 amino acids. The CDR3 DNA follows: TGCGCCAGCAGCTTGGTTGGTAGCGGATCCTACAATGAGCAGTTCTTC. Amino acid sequence: CASSLVGSGSYNEQFF.

At least ten counts were recorded for this clonotype. The V gene is TRBV9, the J gene TRBJ2-7; 7 positions match TRBD1. The trim removed 2 bases at V and 2 bases at J, leaving 7 bases unmatched. The CDR3 length is 15 residues. Per the germline V gene, CDR1 is SGDLS and CDR2 is YYNGEE. The CDR3 reads CASSVTGTDTYEQYF. The CDR3 DNA reads as TGTGCCAGCAGCGTTACCGGGACAGACACCTACGAGCAGTACTTC. The full variable domain, with the rest looked up from reference TRBV9 and TRBJ2-7, is DSGVTQTPKHLITATGQRVTLRCSPRSGDLSVYWYQQSLDQGLQFLIQYYNGEERAKGNILERFSAQQFPDLHSELNLSSLELGDSALYFCASSVTGTDTYEQYFGPGTRLTVT.

The chain has TRBV19 and TRBJ2-1, with D tentatively TRBD1 (5 bases). Germline CDR1 reads LNHDA; CDR2 reads SQIVND (reference sequence). Trimming left V 5 bases short and J 10 bases short, with 21 bases between. The CDR3 runs to 15 residues. The CDR3 here is CASSELRGRAGEQFF. The CDR3 DNA is TGTGCCAGTAGTGAGTTAAGGGGTAGGGCAGGGGAGCAGTTCTTC. Variable domain in full (rest from reference TRBV19 and TRBJ2-1): DGGITQSPKYLFRKEGQNVTLSCEQNLNHDAMYWYRQDPGQGLRLIYYSQIVNDFQKGDIAEGYSVSREKKESFPLTVTSAQKNPTAFYLCASSELRGRAGEQFFGPGTRLTVL.

This chain uses TRBV5-1 with TRBJ2-6, with 8 bases fitting TRBD1. V shed 1 base, J shed 0 bases, and the junction held 6 bases outside the gene matches. Germline CDR1 is SGHRS and CDR2 is YFSETQ. CDR3 length: 18 amino acids. CDR3 sequence: CASSLWTGILSGANVLTF. CDR3 in DNA: TGCGCCAGCAGCTTGTGGACAGGGATTCTCTCTGGGGCCAACGTCCTGACTTTC.

In its sample, this clonotype was seen a few times. The chain has TRBV6-5 and TRBJ2-1, with 9 bases fitting TRBD2. This CDR3 has 16 amino acids. Germline V CDR1 and CDR2: MNHEY, SVGAGI. V shed 6 bases, J shed 0 bases, and the junction held 6 bases outside the gene matches. The DNA of the CDR3 is TGTGCCAGCAGCTCCCGACTAGCGGTCTCCTACAATGAGCAGTTCTTC. Its translation: CASSSRLAVSYNEQFF.